This TCR beta chain was obtained from a study of T cell clonotyping in hematopoietic cell transplantation. This sample's time point: recipient sample about 28 days before transplant, after cytoreduction. The CDR3 is 14 residues long. The germline V gene has CDR1 SGHVS and CDR2 FQNEAQ. V gave up 5 bases and J gave up 6 bases; unmatched junction bases: 8. Sequencing used immunoSEQ multiplex PCR; TCRdb keeps in-frame clones, though not all of them. The repertoire holds 20,000 to 25,000 clones, with approximately 87% as singletons. This TCR was sampled from a man aged 18 to 30 with biphenotypic leukemia. Some clones in this sample may be carry-over from other donors' samples. J is TRBJ2-7 and V is TRBV7-8, with TRBD1 matching 9 bases. The sequencing used peripheral blood mononuclear cells, collected before stem cell transplant. The CDR3 bases are TGTGCCAGCAGCGCAGGGACAGGGCAGGGCGAGCAGTACTTC. This codes for CASSAGTGQGEQYF.